The present T cell receptor beta chain was sequenced within a study of cytomegalovirus exposure and HLA in healthy donors. Findings of the study overall: A later analysis associated under 20,000 TCR beta sequences with HLA alleles at a 0.05 false discovery rate.

This CDR3 region has 17 residues. Germline V gives CDR1 SGHTA, CDR2 FQGTGA. V lost 2 bases, J lost 3 bases, and 16 bases lay in between. Primers for the PCR totalled 60 Vbeta and 13 Jbeta. Sequencing was performed with immunoSEQ multiplex PCR; in TCRdb, only in-frame clones are kept and a portion is missing. The sample records approximately 170,000 clones, approximately 80% being singletons. Turning to this clone: Its antigen is not known.

Specimen: PBMCs. This sequence originates from a male donor in good health and CMV-seronegative. The chain combines TRBV7-3 with TRBJ2-2; TRBD2 might be the D (5 bases). In DNA, the CDR3 is TGTGCCAGCAGCTTACACCCCCGGGGAATGGACACCGGGGAGCTGTTTTTT. Amino acid sequence: CASSLHPRGMDTGELFF.